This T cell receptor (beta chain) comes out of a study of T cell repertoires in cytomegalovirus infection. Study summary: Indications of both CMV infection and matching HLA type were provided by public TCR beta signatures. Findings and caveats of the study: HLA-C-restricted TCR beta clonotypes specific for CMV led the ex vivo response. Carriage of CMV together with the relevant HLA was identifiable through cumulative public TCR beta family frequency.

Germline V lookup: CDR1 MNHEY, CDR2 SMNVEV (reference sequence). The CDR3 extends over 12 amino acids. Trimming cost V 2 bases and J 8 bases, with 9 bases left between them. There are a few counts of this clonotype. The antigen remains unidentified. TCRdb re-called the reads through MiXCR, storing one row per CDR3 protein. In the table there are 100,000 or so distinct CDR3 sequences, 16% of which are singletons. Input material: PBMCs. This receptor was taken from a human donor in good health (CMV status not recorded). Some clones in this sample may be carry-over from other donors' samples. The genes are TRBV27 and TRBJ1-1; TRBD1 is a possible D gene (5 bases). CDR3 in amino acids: CASSLGAGEAFF. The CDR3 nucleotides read TGTGCCAGCAGTTTAGGGGCAGGGGAAGCTTTCTTT.